This TCR beta chain comes out of a study of cytomegalovirus exposure and HLA in healthy donors listed by TCRdb under 2017. About the investigation overall: An earlier analysis of several hundred of the donors reported 276 Gb of sequence data and 117 million unique TCR beta sequences obtained from about 180 million T cells. Around 320 gigabases of sequencing data and roughly 90 million unique TCR sequences were included in an early release covering about 600 HLA-typed donors. Among the roughly 400 genotyped donors, 81% belonged to the genetic ancestry cluster associated with self-reported Caucasian donors. The study aimed to test whether signatures of past pathogen exposure could be identified by cataloging public T cell receptors. Using immunosequencing, the study profiled T cell repertoires from fewer than 700 subjects and related those repertoires to cytomegalovirus serostatus. In addition to the first cohort of 650 to 750 subjects, a separate validation cohort of around 110 different subjects was used. The study combined high-throughput TCR immunosequencing, statistical association of individual TCRs with disease status, and machine learning to predict cytomegalovirus infection status. In a later analysis, previously published TCR beta repertoires from about 640 donors were re-analyzed and high-resolution HLA genotyping was added so that TCR occurrence patterns could be studied. Rather than drawing on any new phenotypic data, the later analysis identified candidate immune exposures from TCR beta sequences and the way those sequences occurred across donors. An earlier analysis of about 620 of the donors applied high-throughput TCR beta sequencing to assess whether each TCR beta V gene segment acted as functional or pseudogenic. Donor age, sex, ethnicity and CMV serostatus were compiled alongside the repertoire data. A later genetic analysis used genome-wide SNP genotypes for about 65% of the 666 donors, treating that subset as a discovery cohort. Every repertoire in the discovery cohort had been generated on one and the same sequencing platform. Class I and class II HLA loci were covered by the typing at four-digit resolution. The number of typed donors differed by locus: 629-630 for A, B, C, DRB1 and DQB1; some 540 for DQA1; 600 to 610 for DPA1; and around 470 for DPB1. About five DR-DQ haplotypes were handled as single units for association and clustering because linkage in the cohort was strong. Among roughly 400 genotyped donors of the cohort, an average of 235,054 unique TCR beta nucleotide sequences were sequenced per donor, roughly 20% of them non-productive. Results the study describes overall, beyond this receptor: The classifier was reported to diagnose cytomegalovirus status with high specificity and sensitivity in both the original cohort and the validation cohort. According to a later analysis, TCR association rates differed among HLA loci, with DRB1 alleles showing the most associated TCRs and HLA-C alleles showing the fewest. Linkage disequilibrium might explain the correlated functional status among segregating V segments, but an unknown experimental factor could not be ruled out. Because some donors lacked HLA typing at each locus, the association tests relied only on the typed subset. Immune exposure information for the cohort was limited to CMV serostatus. In a later analysis, 15,000 to 20,000 TCR beta sequences were associated with specific HLA alleles at a false discovery rate of 0.05. Only TCR beta chains were sequenced in this cohort, and the absence of alpha or paired-chain data limited detectable features. The 87-base-pair reads could not distinguish some IMGT-functional V segments, including TRBV6-2 and TRBV6-3, so those segments were excluded. Sequencing depth was assumed to be roughly uniform across donors in the presence/absence analyses, though that assumption may not hold. An association between a missense DCLRE1C variant and V-gene and J-gene trimming of TCR beta chains was found in a later genetic analysis and replicated in an independent cohort. The study listed 150 to 200 TCR beta chains as associated with cytomegalovirus. The authors suggested that the approach could potentially be generalized to other disease states and immunological phenotypes. A later analysis reported that several top co-occurrence clusters appeared linked to parvovirus B19, influenza, CMV and Epstein-Barr virus. Most TCR sequences were seen in very few donors, while some public TCRs were found in many individuals. A further reported finding was that TCR beta sequences accurately predicted the HLA-A and HLA-B alleles for most subjects in the first cohort. Over 15 rarely observed V segments, including chromosome 9 orphons, were excluded from the earlier analysis of some 590 of the donors because counts were too low. In an earlier analysis of some 540 of the donors, most TCR beta V segments appeared in productive rearrangements about 87% or about 30% of the time, broadly matching IMGT annotations. A later analysis found that HLA-associated TCR beta chains were more clonally expanded and had lower generation probabilities than equally common non-associated chains. A cluster of highly shared sequence variants was judged likely to represent a technical artifact of the sequencing pipeline. Strong co-occurrence of HLA alleles, especially DR and DQ, made assigning TCR associations to individual alleles difficult. A later analysis found that most CMV-associated TCR beta chains appeared HLA-restricted, with HLA associations seemingly driven largely by CMV exposure. A few of the identified cytomegalovirus-associated TCR beta chains were confirmed in vitro to be specific for cytomegalovirus antigens. A later genetic analysis reported fewer N-insertions in productive TCRs among donors in an Asian-associated ancestry cluster than the roughly 690-donor mean.

Comments on this clone: This clone's antigen is unknown. No clone much larger than this one lies a single base away; base qualities are absent.

CDR1 and CDR2 are read off the germline V gene as SQVTM and ANQGSEA. At the junction V is shortened by 4 bases and J by 4 bases, with 17 bases in between. Taken from cysteine to phenylalanine, the CDR3 has 16 residues. Just CDR3 DNA is preserved here, 48 bases in frame from base 1. The protocol used for the library was the immunoSEQ multiplex PCR assay. For the multiplex PCR, a mixture combining 60 forward primers for TCR Vbeta segments and 13 reverse primers for TCR Jbeta segments was used. The CDR3 region of rearranged TCR beta genes was amplified from genomic DNA by a multiplex PCR assay. Amplified TCR beta libraries were sequenced as 87-base-pair reads on the Illumina HiSeq System. Per the source publication's procedure: A later analysis tallied around 87 million unique TCR beta chains across the 700 or so repertoires, and some 10 million of those chains were shared by two or more donors. A nearest-neighbor algorithm error-corrected the raw reads and collapsed the reads into unique sequences, merging closely related sequences to remove PCR and sequencing errors. V, D and J gene segments were assigned by aligning CDR3 sequences to IMGT reference sequences. For a sequence to be retained, a match of at least six nucleotides was required to both a V gene segment and a J gene segment. Rearrangements were classified as productive when the CDR3 lacked stop codons and remained in frame with V and J, and all other rearrangements were classified as non-productive. CDR3 was defined according to IMGT convention as the region running from the second conserved V-encoded cysteine to the conserved J-encoded phenylalanine. The earlier analysis of fewer than 750 of the donors excluded sequences that lacked an unambiguous match to a single V gene segment. In an earlier analysis of about 590 of the donors, a V segment was called functional when productive rearrangements were above 56.7%, and segregating when the standard deviation between donors exceeded 5%. A statistical classification framework was built to diagnose cytomegalovirus status from the catalog of TCR beta chain sequences. V and J gene assignment, in a later analysis, came from comparing TCR nucleotide sequences with IMGT/GENE-DB human TR gene sequences. Using the TCRdist pipeline, a later analysis assigned CDR3 sequences along with most-parsimonious VDJ recombination scenarios. In a later analysis, each TCR beta chain was defined by its CDR3 amino acid sequence together with its V-gene family, and reads lacking a unique V-gene family were excluded. A later analysis removed roughly 590 highly shared, low-generation-probability nucleotide sequences to deal with suspected cross-contamination and a sequencing artifact. A later analysis calculated a clonal expansion index for each public chain from normalized within-repertoire ranks of inferred template counts. A later analysis computed generation probabilities with a VDJ recombination model fitted to out-of-frame rearrangements, and checked the results against IGoR. In a later analysis, TCR-TCR, TCR-HLA and TCR-CMV co-occurrence was scored with hypergeometric tests, and a repertoire-size bias correction was applied to TCR pairs. False discovery rates were estimated in a later analysis by permuting HLA or CMV assignments 20 times. In a later analysis, co-occurring TCRs were grouped with DBSCAN, and TCRdist sequence similarity was added when clustering was performed within HLA-allele-positive subsets. Repertoires with fewer than 30,000 or more than 120,000 public chains, plus five repertoires with anomalous nucleotide sharing, were excluded from co-occurrence clustering. TCRdb obtained this table from immuneACCESS and retained in-frame rearrangements with V and J assigned. These tables miss some clones; where compared with another copy, unresolved V genes account for less than half of the shortfall, and the remainder is unexplained. The V and J calls and the clone size are those of that table, but D and trimming were determined from the DNA. For this sample the table gives 150,000 to 200,000 clones, of which roughly 80% were detected only once. 1.5% to 2% of the sample goes to the ten largest clones.

The cohort comprised approximately 700 healthy bone marrow donors. At the time of sampling, every cohort member was nominally healthy, though immune exposures that went unrecorded were likely present. CMV serostatus was recorded as positive for just under 300 and negative for about half of the 666 cohort members, whereas no CMV serostatus was recorded for the donor in question. Every donor gave a peripheral blood sample, and the peripheral blood mononuclear cells from that sample were used for TCR beta sequencing. Genomic DNA extraction from the blood cell samples was performed with the Qiagen DNeasy Blood Extraction Kit.

The sequenced sample was PBMCs. The sequence derives from a human donor in good health. The V and J segments used are TRBV29-1 and TRBJ2-6; tentative D gene TRBD2, with 7 bases matching. The DNA reads TGCAGCGTTGGTGGCAGGGGAGGGACAGGGGCCAACGTCCTGACTTTC. Protein translation: CSVGGRGGTGANVLTF.